This TCR beta chain was captured by sequencing in a study of blood T cells in healthy people across ages. About the research overall: Every two T cells gave about one barcoded beta molecule via template switching. General study results and limits: Naive T cell percentage and TCR beta diversity correlated strongly. When one million T cells were used, diversity estimates were thought to be underestimates.

In its sample, this clonotype was seen a few times. The antigen is undetermined. Using a J-beta primer mix together with a sample-barcoded 5' primer, a second PCR was run for about 6 to 11 cycles. A template-switch adaptor that had 12 random nucleotides put a tag on each cDNA molecule. TCRdb passed the 5' RACE reads through MiXCR, listing each CDR3 protein once. The sample lists around 990,000 distinct CDR3 sequences, around two fifths occurring once. V was trimmed by 10 bases and J by 7 bases, leaving 20 bases between them. The CDR3 spans 14 residues. In germline, CDR1 is SNHLY, CDR2 FYNNEI. The sequence was obtained from a man aged 18 to 35 in good health. The chain links TRBV2 to TRBJ2-1; D might be TRBD1 or TRBD2, each matching 5 bases. The sequencing input was blood. DNA of the CDR3: TGTGCCACCACACAGGACGGGGCCTTGAATGAGCAGTTCTTC. This sequence encodes CATTQDGALNEQFF.